This T cell receptor (beta chain) stems from a study of T cells after yellow fever vaccination. General study points: Boosting was followed by the reappearance of most primary-vaccination clones (roughly 95% CD4, 85% to 90% CD8).

Each CDR3 protein is one row after TCRdb ran MiXCR on the 5' RACE reads. Seen here are around 88,000 distinct CDR3 sequences, 10% to 15% observed once, and the top ten hold about 22%. In this sample, this clonotype turned up a few times. The CDR3 has 13 residues. Trimming at V came to 5 bases and at J to 9 bases, leaving 6 bases not matched to a gene. Germline V gene sequence: CDR1 LNHDA, CDR2 SQIVND (reference sequence). The origin of this receptor is a man in his late teens or twenties who received the YFV17D yellow fever vaccine. The starting material was CD8+ T cells not binding an NS4B(214-222) dextramer, sorted from PBMCs, obtained about 21 days after the first yellow fever vaccination. The V call is TRBV19, the J call TRBJ2-1; TRBD1 agrees at 8 bases. The CDR3 DNA sequence: TGTGCCAGTAGTGGCAGGGGGCTAAGTGAGCAGTTCTTC. Its protein is CASSGRGLSEQFF.